Listed here are 20 T cell receptor beta chains from one sample, sequenced in a study of Ad26.COV2.S vaccination and SARS-CoV-2 variants. This sample's treatment: approximately 18 received Ad26.COV2.S at low or high dose, single or two shots; 5 received placebo; per-sample allocation not given. Samples were taken on day 63 after the first vaccine or placebo injection. Measured with immunoSEQ multiplex PCR; TCRdb has only the in-frame clones, and not every one. The table lists hundreds of thousands of clones, approximately 86% of them singletons. Here the sequenced sample was peripheral blood, taken in a trial of Ad26.COV2.S vaccine versus placebo. The source is a person between 18 and 65 years old who received the Ad26.COV2.S COVID-19 vaccine or a placebo.

The chain links TRBV28 to TRBJ2-5; D not resolved. Trimming pared 3 bases from V and 4 bases from J, leaving 6 bases between. Per germline, CDR1 MDHEN and CDR2 SYDVKM. The CDR3 spans 12 residues. CDR3 residues: CASSLPRETQYF. The CDR3, as DNA: TGTGCCAGCAGTTTGCCCAGAGAGACCCAGTACTTC.

This chain links TRBV19 with TRBJ2-3; a possible D gene is TRBD2 (7 bases). The CDR3 totals 15 residues. With 7 bases removed from V and 5 bases from J, the gap between germline ends came to 19 bases. Germline V lookup: CDR1 LNHDA, CDR2 SQIVND (reference sequence). For the CDR3, the DNA is TGTGCCAGTACCAGAGGGGGAGGGCCGGGAGATACGCAGTATTTT. The encoded protein is CASTRGGGPGDTQYF. The full variable domain, rest sourced from reference TRBV19 and TRBJ2-3, is DGGITQSPKYLFRKEGQNVTLSCEQNLNHDAMYWYRQDPGQGLRLIYYSQIVNDFQKGDIAEGYSVSREKKESFPLTVTSAQKNPTAFYLCASTRGGGPGDTQYFGPGTRLTVL.

The rearrangement joins TRBV28 to TRBJ2-5, with D possibly matching TRBD2 (6 bases). The length of the CDR3 is 17 residues. Germline CDR1 MDHEN, CDR2 SYDVKM. V lost 2 bases and J lost 2, with 18 bases in between. The DNA of the CDR3 is TGTGCCAGCAGTTTACCAAACGGTTGGGGGAGGCAAGAGACCCAGTACTTC. The encoded protein is CASSLPNGWGRQETQYF.

The chain has TRBV7-2 and TRBJ2-7; 7 bases fit TRBD1. CDR1 and CDR2 from the germline V gene are SGHTA and FQGNSA. The CDR3 spans 13 residues. With 5 bases clipped from V and 1 base from J, the junction kept 2 bases outside the gene matches. CDR3 nucleotides: TGTGCCAGCAGCACCAGGGGGTCCTACGAGCAGTACTTC. This gives the protein CASSTRGSYEQYF.

The chain joins TRBV30 to TRBJ1-3; 8 bases map to TRBD1. CDR1 and CDR2 (germline): GTSNPN, SVGIG (reference sequence). The CDR3 totals 14 residues. The V gene end was trimmed by 4 bases and the J gene end by 4 bases; junction bases not matched to a gene: 6. The CDR3 DNA reads as TGTGCCTGGACGCCCGGACAGGGAGGAAACACCATATATTTT. Protein product: CAWTPGQGGNTIYF. Full variable domain (rest looked up from reference TRBV30 and TRBJ1-3): SQTIHQWPATLVQPVGSPLSLECTVEGTSNPNLYWYRQAAGRGLQLLFYSVGIGQISSEVPQNLSASRPQDRQFILSSKKLLLSDSGFYLCAWTPGQGGNTIYFGEGSWLTVV.

The V call is TRBV11-2, the J call TRBJ1-6; no firm D call. The length of the CDR3 is 16 residues. CDR1 is SGHAT, CDR2 FQNNGV, per germline. The germline V and J ends were trimmed by 4 bases and 4 bases, with 14 bases remaining between them. The CDR3 coding sequence is TGTGCCAGCAGCTCGTCAACTGAACTTTATAATTCACCCCTCCACTTT. Residues: CASSSSTELYNSPLHF.

This chain links TRBV2 with TRBJ2-7, with 11 bases aligning to TRBD2. Germline V gene lookup returns CDR1 SNHLY and CDR2 FYNNEI. V lost 7 bases, J lost 5 bases, and 7 bases stayed unmatched. This CDR3 comprises 14 residues. The CDR3: CASNLLAGVDEQYF. DNA of the CDR3: TGTGCCAGCAACTTACTAGCGGGGGTGGACGAGCAGTACTTC.

A remark on this clone: Distinct nucleotide sequences in the sample also encode this CDR3. The J gene is TRBJ1-5, the V gene TRBV29-1; D is undetermined. This CDR3 has 12 amino acids. Trimming removed 4 bases at V and 2 bases at J, with 6 bases between. The germline V gene encodes CDR1 SQVTM and CDR2 ANQGSEA. CDR3 amino acids: CSVGEGNQPQHF. The CDR3 DNA reads TGCAGCGTTGGCGAGGGCAATCAGCCCCAGCATTTT.

The rearrangement uses TRBV7-8 and TRBJ2-2, with a possible D match to TRBD2 (5 bases). Germline V gene sequence: CDR1 SGHVS, CDR2 FQNEAQ. The CDR3 consists of 18 residues. The V end was cut by 2 bases, the J end by 4 bases, with 20 bases between. The CDR3 reads CASSLRTRGKDGTGELFF. CDR3 nucleotides: TGTGCCAGCAGCTTACGTACTCGGGGAAAGGATGGCACCGGGGAGCTGTTTTTT.

The CDR3 nucleotides read TGTGCCAGCAGTGTCGGCGAGCAGTACTTC. It yields the protein CASSVGEQYF. This chain joins TRBV12-3 or TRBV12-4 and TRBJ2-7, with D uncertain. V was pared by 5 bases and J by 6 bases, with 5 bases between. This CDR3 region has 10 residues.

This chain joins TRBV5-1 and TRBJ1-4, with no clear D. This CDR3 has 13 amino acids. Germline CDR1 reads SGHRS; CDR2 reads YFSETQ. V gave up 2 bases and J gave up 5 bases, with 7 bases separating them. CDR3 DNA sequence: TGCGCCAGCAGCTTTACGGGAAATGAAAAACTGTTTTTT. Protein sequence: CASSFTGNEKLFF.

This chain joins TRBV4-3 and TRBJ1-6; 9 positions match TRBD1. Germline CDR1 is LGHNA and CDR2 is YSLEER. CDR3 length: 14 amino acids. Trimming at V came to 5 bases and at J to 9 bases, leaving 5 bases not matched to a gene. The CDR3 DNA sequence: TGCGCCAGCAGCGTGGGACAGGGAGGTTCACCCCTCCACTTT. It yields the protein CASSVGQGGSPLHF.

This chain uses TRBV20-1 with TRBJ2-7; a possible D gene is TRBD2 (5 bases). Germline-derived CDR1 and CDR2 are DFQATT and SNEGSKA (reference sequence). The CDR3 totals 11 residues. Trimming left V 5 bases short and J 6 bases short, with 11 bases between. This CDR3 is CSAPTRVEQYF. In DNA, the CDR3 is TGCAGTGCTCCAACGAGGGTCGAGCAGTACTTC.

The chain employs TRBV7-3 and TRBJ2-3; no firm D call. The germline V and J ends were trimmed by 1 base and 6 bases, with 11 bases remaining between them. Germline V lookup: CDR1 SGHTA, CDR2 FQGTGA. This CDR3 contains 14 residues. The CDR3 loop reads CASSLSPVMDTQYF. CDR3 coding DNA: TGTGCCAGCAGCTTAAGTCCAGTCATGGATACGCAGTATTTT.

In this sample, this clone turned up a few times. This chain joins TRBV27 and TRBJ1-2; D not certain. CDR1 is MNHEY and CDR2 is SMNVEV in the germline V gene (reference sequence). This CDR3 region has 15 residues. The V end was cut by 1 base, the J end by 4 bases, with 13 bases between. CDR3 sequence reads: CASSLWRGSVYGYTF. Written as DNA, the CDR3 is TGTGCCAGCAGTTTATGGAGAGGGAGTGTCTATGGCTACACCTTC.

This chain connects TRBV19 to TRBJ2-7; D not certain. Deletions cut 1 base from V and 2 bases from J, with 9 bases between. This CDR3 is built from 14 residues. CDR1 is LNHDA and CDR2 is SQIVND in the germline V gene (reference sequence). For the CDR3, the DNA is TGTGCCAGTAGTATAGGTGGCACTGCCTACGAGCAGTACTTC. Protein: CASSIGGTAYEQYF.

This clone was seen more than once but under ten times. V gene TRBV7-3 combines with J gene TRBJ2-3, with 7 bases aligning to TRBD2. V lost 3 bases and J lost 2; bases outside the gene matches: 5. The length of the CDR3 is 15 residues. From germline, CDR1 is SGHTA and CDR2 FQGTGA. The DNA of the CDR3 is TGTGCCAGCAGCTTCGCTAGCGGTTCCACAGATACGCAGTATTTT. Its protein product is CASSFASGSTDTQYF.

V usage is TRBV4-1 and J usage is TRBJ1-1, with D maybe TRBD1 (5 bases). This CDR3 is built from 15 residues. The germline CDR1 and CDR2 sequences are MGHRA and YSYEKL. The V end lost 0 bases, the J end lost 0 bases, and 8 bases lay between the germline ends. The CDR3 region is CASSQERGLNTEAFF. Here the CDR3 DNA reads TGCGCCAGCAGCCAAGAGCGGGGGTTGAACACTGAAGCTTTCTTT.

The V call is TRBV4-3, the J call TRBJ1-6; 8 bases map to TRBD1. CDR3 size: 15 residues. The V gene's germline CDR1 is LGHNA and CDR2 YSLEER. Losses at the gene ends were 3 bases for V and 7 bases for J; bases not matched to a gene: 5. The CDR3 loop is CASSQWTGNNSPLHF. The CDR3 DNA is TGCGCCAGCAGCCAGTGGACAGGGAACAATTCACCCCTCCACTTT.

This clone was recorded only once. The chain is built from TRBV9 and TRBJ2-2, with 8 bases matching TRBD2. Germline lookup yields CDR1 SGDLS and CDR2 YYNGEE. With V trimmed by 4 bases and J by 7 bases, 6 bases remained unmatched. The CDR3 is made up of 14 amino acids. CDR3 sequence reads: CASSYGGAIGELFF. The CDR3 nucleotides are TGTGCCAGCAGCTACGGGGGGGCTATCGGGGAGCTGTTTTTT.